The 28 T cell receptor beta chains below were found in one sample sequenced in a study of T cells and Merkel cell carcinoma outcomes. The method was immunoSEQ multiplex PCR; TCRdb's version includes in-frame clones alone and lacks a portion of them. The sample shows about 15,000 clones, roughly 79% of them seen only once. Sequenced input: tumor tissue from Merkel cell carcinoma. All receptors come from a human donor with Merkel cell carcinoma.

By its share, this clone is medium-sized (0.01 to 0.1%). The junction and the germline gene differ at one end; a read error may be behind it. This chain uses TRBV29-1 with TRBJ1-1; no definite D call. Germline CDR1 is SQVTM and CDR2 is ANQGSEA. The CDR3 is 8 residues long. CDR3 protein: CSAGGRDF. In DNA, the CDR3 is TGCAGCGCCGGAGGTCGGGATTTT.

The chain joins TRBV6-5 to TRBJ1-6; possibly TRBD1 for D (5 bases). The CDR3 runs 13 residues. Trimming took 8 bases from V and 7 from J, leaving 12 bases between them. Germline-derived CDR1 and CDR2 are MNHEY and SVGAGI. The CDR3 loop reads CASREGLNSPLHF. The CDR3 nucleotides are TGTGCCAGCCGAGAGGGGCTAAATTCACCCCTCCACTTT.

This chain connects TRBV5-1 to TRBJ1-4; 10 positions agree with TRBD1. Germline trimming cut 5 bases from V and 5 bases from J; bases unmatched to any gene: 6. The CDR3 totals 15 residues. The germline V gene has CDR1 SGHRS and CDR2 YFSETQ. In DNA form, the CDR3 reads TGCGCCAGCAGTTTAGGGACAGGGGAAAATGAAAAACTGTTTTTT. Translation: CASSLGTGENEKLFF. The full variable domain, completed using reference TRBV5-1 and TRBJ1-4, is KAGVTQTPRYLIKTRGQQVTLSCSPISGHRSVSWYQQTPGQGLQFLFEYFSETQRNKGNFPGRFSGRQFSNSRSEMNVSTLELGDSALYLCASSLGTGENEKLFFGSGTQLSVL.

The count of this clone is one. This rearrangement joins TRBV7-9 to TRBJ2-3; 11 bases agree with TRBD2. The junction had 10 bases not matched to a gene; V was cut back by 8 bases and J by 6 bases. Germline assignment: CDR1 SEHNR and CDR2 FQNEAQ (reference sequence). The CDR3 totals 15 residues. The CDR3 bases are TGTGCCAGCTTCGATACTAGCGGGAGTCCCGATACGCAGTATTTT. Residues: CASFDTSGSPDTQYF.

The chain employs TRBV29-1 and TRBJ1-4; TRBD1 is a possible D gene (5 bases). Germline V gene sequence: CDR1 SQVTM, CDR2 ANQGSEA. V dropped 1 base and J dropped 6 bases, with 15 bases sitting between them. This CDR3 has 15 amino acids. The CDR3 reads CSVEGSREDDEKLFF. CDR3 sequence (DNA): TGCAGCGTTGAAGGTAGCAGGGAGGATGATGAAAAACTGTTTTTT.

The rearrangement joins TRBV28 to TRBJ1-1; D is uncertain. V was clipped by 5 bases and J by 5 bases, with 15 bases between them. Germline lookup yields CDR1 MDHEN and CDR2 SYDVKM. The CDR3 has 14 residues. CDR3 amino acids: CASSEEGLGTEAFF. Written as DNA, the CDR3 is TGTGCCAGCAGTGAGGAGGGATTGGGGACTGAAGCTTTCTTT.

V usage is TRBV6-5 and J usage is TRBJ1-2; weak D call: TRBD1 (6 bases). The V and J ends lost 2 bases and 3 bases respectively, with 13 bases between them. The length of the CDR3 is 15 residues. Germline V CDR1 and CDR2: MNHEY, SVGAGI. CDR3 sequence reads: CASSYTDRPYYGYTF. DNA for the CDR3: TGTGCCAGCAGTTACACCGACAGGCCATACTATGGCTACACCTTC.

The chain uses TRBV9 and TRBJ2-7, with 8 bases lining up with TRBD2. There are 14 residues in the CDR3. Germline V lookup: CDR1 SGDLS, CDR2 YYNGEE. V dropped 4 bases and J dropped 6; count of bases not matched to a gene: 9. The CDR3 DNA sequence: TGTGCCAGCAGCAGAGGAGGGACTAGGAGCGAGCAGTACTTC. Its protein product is CASSRGGTRSEQYF.

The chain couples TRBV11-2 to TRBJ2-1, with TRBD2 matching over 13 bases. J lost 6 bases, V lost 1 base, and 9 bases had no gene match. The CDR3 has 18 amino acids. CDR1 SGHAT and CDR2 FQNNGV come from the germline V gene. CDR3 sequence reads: CASSLGVGGTSGANEQFF. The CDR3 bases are TGTGCCAGCAGCTTAGGTGTGGGCGGGACTAGCGGGGCCAATGAGCAGTTCTTC. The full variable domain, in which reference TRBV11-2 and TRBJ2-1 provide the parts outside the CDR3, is EAGVAQSPRYKIIEKRQSVAFWCNPISGHATLYWYQQILGQGPKLLIQFQNNGVVDDSQLPKDRFSAERLKGVDSTLKIQPAKLEDSAVYLCASSLGVGGTSGANEQFFGPGTRLTVL.

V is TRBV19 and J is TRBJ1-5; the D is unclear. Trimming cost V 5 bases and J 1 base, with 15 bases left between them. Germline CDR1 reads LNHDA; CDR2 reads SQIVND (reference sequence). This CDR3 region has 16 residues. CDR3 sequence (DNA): TGTGCCAGTAGTGGGCTCGCCCACAGAAGCAATCAGCCCCAGCATTTT. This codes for CASSGLAHRSNQPQHF.

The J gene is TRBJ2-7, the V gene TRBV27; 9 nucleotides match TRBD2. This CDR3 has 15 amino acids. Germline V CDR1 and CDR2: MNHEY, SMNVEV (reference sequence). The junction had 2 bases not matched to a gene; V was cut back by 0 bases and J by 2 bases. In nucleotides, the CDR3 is TGTGCCAGCAGTTTATCGGGACTAGCCACCTACGAGCAGTACTTC. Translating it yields CASSLSGLATYEQYF.

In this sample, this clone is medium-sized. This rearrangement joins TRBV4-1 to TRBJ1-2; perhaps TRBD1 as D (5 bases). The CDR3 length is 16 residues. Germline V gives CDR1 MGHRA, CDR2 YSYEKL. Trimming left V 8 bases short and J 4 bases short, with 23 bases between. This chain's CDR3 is CASSPGRTAQAYGYTF. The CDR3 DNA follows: TGCGCCAGCTCCCCAGGGAGGACCGCCCAGGCCTATGGCTACACCTTC.

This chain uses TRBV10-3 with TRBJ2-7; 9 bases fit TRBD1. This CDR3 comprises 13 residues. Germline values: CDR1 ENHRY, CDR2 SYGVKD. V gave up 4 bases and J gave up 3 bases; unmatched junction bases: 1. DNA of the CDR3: TGTGCCATCAGTGGGGGACAGGGCTACGAGCAGTACTTC. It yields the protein CAISGGQGYEQYF.

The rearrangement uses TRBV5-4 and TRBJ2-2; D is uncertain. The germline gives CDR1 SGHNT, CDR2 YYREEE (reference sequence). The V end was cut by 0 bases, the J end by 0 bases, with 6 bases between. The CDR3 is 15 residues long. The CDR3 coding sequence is TGTGCCAGCAGCTTGGGGACCCCGAACACCGGGGAGCTGTTTTTT. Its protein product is CASSLGTPNTGELFF.

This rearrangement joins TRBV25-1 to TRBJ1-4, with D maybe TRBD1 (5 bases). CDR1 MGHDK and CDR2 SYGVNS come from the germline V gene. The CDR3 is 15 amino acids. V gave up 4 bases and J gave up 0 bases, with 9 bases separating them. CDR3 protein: CASSATGATNEKLFF. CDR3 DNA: TGTGCCAGCAGTGCTACAGGCGCAACTAATGAAAAACTGTTTTTT.

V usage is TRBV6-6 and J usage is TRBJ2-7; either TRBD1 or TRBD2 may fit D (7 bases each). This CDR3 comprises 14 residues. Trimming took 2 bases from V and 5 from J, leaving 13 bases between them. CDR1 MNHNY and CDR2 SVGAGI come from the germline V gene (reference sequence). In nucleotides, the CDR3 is TGTGCCAGCAGTTACGGTCAGGGGGGGAACGAGCAGTACTTC. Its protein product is CASSYGQGGNEQYF.

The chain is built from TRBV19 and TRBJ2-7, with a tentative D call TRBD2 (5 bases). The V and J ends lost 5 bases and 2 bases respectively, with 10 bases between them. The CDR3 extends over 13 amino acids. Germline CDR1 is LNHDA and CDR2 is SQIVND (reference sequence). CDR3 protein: CASSPHGAYEQYF. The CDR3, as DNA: TGTGCCAGTAGTCCCCACGGGGCCTACGAGCAGTACTTC.

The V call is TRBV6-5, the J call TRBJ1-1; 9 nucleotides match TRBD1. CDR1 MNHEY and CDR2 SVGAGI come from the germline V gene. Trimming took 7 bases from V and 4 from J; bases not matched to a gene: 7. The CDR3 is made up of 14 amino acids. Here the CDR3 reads CASNPGTGTTEAFF. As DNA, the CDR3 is TGTGCCAGCAACCCAGGGACAGGGACCACTGAAGCTTTCTTT.

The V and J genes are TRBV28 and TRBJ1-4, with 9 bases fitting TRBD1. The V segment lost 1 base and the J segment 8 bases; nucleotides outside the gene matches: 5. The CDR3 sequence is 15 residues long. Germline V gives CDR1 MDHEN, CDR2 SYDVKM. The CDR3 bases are TGTGCCAGCAGTTTATCCGGGACAGGGAAGGAAAAACTGTTTTTT. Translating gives CASSLSGTGKEKLFF. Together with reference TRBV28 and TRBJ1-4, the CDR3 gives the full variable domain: DVKVTQSSRYLVKRTGEKVFLECVQDMDHENMFWYRQDPGLGLRLIYFSYDVKMKEKGDIPEGYSVSREKKERFSLILESASTNQTSMYLCASSLSGTGKEKLFFGSGTQLSVL.

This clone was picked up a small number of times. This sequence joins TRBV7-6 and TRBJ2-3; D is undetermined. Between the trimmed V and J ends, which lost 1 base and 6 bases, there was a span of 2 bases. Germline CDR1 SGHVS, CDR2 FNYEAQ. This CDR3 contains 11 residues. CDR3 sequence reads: CASSLEDTQYF. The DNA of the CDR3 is TGTGCCAGCAGCTTAGAGGATACGCAGTATTTT.

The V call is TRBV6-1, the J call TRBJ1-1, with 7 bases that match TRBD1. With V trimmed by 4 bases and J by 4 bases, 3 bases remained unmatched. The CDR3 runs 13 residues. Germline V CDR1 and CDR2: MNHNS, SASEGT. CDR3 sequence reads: CASSGTGVTEAFF. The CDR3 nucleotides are TGTGCCAGCAGTGGTACAGGGGTCACTGAAGCTTTCTTT.

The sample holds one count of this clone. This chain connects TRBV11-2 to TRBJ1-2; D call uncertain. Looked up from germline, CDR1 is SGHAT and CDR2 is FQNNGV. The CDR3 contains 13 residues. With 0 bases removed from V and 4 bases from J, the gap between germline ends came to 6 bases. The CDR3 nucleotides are TGTGCCAGCAGCTTAGATACAGTCTATGGCTACACCTTC. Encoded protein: CASSLDTVYGYTF.

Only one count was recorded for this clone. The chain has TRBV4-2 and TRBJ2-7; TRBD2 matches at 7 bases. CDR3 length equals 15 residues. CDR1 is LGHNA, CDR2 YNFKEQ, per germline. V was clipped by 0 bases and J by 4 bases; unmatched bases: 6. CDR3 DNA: TGTGCCAGCAGCCAAGAATGGGGCGGGGGATACGAGCAGTACTTC. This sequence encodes CASSQEWGGGYEQYF.

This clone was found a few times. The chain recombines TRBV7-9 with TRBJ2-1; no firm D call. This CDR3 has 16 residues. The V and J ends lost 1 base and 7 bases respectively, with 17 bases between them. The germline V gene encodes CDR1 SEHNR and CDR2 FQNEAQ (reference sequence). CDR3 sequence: CASSLVWAPLGNEQFF. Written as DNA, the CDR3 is TGTGCCAGCAGCTTAGTGTGGGCCCCGCTTGGGAATGAGCAGTTCTTC.

Here the CDR3 DNA reads TGTGCCAGCAGTAAAACGGGGAATCAGCCCCAGCATTTT. Amino acid sequence: CASSKTGNQPQHF. The chain has TRBV2 and TRBJ1-5; D is unresolved. V gave up 5 bases and J gave up 4 bases, with 9 bases separating them. The germline gives CDR1 SNHLY, CDR2 FYNNEI. This CDR3 is built from 13 residues.

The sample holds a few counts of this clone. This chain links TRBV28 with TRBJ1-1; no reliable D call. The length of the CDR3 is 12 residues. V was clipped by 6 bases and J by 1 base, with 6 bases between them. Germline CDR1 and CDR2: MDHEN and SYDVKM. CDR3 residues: CASRDQNTEAFF. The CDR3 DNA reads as TGTGCCAGCAGGGACCAGAACACTGAAGCTTTCTTT.

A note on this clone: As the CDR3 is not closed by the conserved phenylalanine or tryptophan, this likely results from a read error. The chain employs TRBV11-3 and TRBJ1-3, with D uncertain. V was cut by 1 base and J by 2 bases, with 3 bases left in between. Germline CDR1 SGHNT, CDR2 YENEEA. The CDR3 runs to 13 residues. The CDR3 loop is CASSLGPGNTIYV. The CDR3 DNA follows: TGTGCCAGCAGCTTAGGGCCTGGAAACACCATATATGTT.

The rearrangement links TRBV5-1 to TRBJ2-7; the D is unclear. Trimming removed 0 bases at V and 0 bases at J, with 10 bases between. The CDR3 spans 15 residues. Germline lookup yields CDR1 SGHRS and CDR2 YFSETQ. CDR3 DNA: TGCGCCAGCAGCTTGGGAGTTCAGAGCTCCTACGAGCAGTACTTC. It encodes CASSLGVQSSYEQYF.